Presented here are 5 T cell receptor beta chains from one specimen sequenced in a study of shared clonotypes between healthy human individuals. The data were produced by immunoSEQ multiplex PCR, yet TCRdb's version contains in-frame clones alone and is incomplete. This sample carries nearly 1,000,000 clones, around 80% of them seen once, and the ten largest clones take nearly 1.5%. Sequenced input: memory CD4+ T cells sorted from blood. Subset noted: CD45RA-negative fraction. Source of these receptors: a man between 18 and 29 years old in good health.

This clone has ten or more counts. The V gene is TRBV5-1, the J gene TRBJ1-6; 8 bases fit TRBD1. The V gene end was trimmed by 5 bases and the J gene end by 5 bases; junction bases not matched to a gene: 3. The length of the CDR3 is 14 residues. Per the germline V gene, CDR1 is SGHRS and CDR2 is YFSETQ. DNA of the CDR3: TGCGCCAGCAGGGAGACAGGGGATAATTCACCCCTCCACTTT. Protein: CASRETGDNSPLHF.

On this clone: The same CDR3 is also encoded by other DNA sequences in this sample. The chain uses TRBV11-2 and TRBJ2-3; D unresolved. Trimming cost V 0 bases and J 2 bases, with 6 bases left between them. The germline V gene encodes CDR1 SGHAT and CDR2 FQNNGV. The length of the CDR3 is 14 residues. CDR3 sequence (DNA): TGTGCCAGCAGCTTAGAAGGGCTCACAGATACGCAGTATTTT. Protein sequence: CASSLEGLTDTQYF.

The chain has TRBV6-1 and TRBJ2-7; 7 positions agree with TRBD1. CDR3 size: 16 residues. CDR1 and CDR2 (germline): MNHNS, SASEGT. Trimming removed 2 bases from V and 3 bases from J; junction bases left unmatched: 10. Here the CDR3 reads CASSETLGTAIYEQYF. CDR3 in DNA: TGTGCCAGCAGTGAAACCCTTGGGACAGCTATCTACGAGCAGTACTTC.

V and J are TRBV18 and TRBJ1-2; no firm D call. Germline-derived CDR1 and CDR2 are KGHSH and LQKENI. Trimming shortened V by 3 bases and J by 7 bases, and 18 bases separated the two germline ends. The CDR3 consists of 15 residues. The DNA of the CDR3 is TGTGCCAGCTCACCTGGCGTTATGGAGTCGGGTGGCTACACCTTC. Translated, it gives CASSPGVMESGGYTF.

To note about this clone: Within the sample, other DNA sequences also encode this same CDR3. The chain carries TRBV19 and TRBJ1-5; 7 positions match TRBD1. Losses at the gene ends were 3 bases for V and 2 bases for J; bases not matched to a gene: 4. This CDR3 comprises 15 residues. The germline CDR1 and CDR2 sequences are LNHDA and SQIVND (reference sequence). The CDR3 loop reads CASSIEGAGNQPQHF. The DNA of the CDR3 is TGTGCCAGTAGTATTGAGGGGGCTGGCAATCAGCCCCAGCATTTT.